Below, 26 T cell receptor beta chains from the same sample are listed, as sequenced in a study of cytotoxic CD8 clonotypes in ibrutinib-treated CLL. Measured with immunoSEQ multiplex PCR; TCRdb has only the in-frame clones, and not every one. The profile shows tens of thousands of clones, about three quarters of them singletons. This specimen consisted of PBMCs, obtained after 12 months of ibrutinib treatment. Every receptor here comes from a human donor with chronic lymphocytic leukemia.

V is TRBV9 and J is TRBJ2-3; tentative D call: TRBD2 (5 bases). This CDR3 has 14 residues. V shed 3 bases and J shed 4 bases, with 12 bases lying between them. Looked up from germline, CDR1 is SGDLS and CDR2 is YYNGEE. The CDR3 DNA reads TGTGCCAGCAGCGCACAACTAGAGGCAGATACGCAGTATTTT. Translating it yields CASSAQLEADTQYF.

V usage is TRBV11-2 and J usage is TRBJ2-5; D possibly uses TRBD1 or TRBD2 (5 bases each). Germline values: CDR1 SGHAT, CDR2 FQNNGV. The CDR3 spans 16 residues. Trimming removed 5 bases at V and 4 bases at J, with 20 bases between. CDR3: CASSLNLGTLGETQYF. The CDR3 coding sequence is TGTGCCAGCAGCCTAAATCTAGGGACCCTCGGAGAGACCCAGTACTTC.

This clone came up a few times. The chain links TRBV5-6 to TRBJ2-7; 7 bases fit TRBD2. V lost 2 bases to trimming and J lost 2 bases; unmatched junction nucleotides: 7. Germline V CDR1 and CDR2: SGHDT, YYEEEE. CDR3 size: 15 residues. This CDR3 is CASSLGGSGTYEQYF. CDR3 in DNA: TGTGCCAGCAGCTTAGGCGGGAGCGGGACCTACGAGCAGTACTTC.

CDR3 bases: TGTGCCAGCTCACCTCACAGCGACGGGGAGCTGTTTTTT. This encodes CASSPHSDGELFF. J is TRBJ2-2 and V is TRBV18; no clear D. V lost 3 bases and J 7 bases, leaving 9 bases between the germline ends. This CDR3 has 13 residues. Germline V lookup: CDR1 KGHSH, CDR2 LQKENI. Full variable domain (remainder filled in from reference TRBV18 and TRBJ2-2): NAGVMQNPRHLVRRRGQEARLRCSPMKGHSHVYWYRQLPEEGLKFMVYLQKENIIDESGMPKERFSAEFPKEGPSILRIQQVVRGDSAAYFCASSPHSDGELFFGEGSRLTVL.

The J gene is TRBJ2-3, the V gene TRBV10-3, with TRBD2 matching over 8 bases. CDR1 is ENHRY, CDR2 SYGVKD, per germline. Losses at the gene ends were 10 bases for V and 0 bases for J; bases not matched to a gene: 18. The CDR3 has 18 residues. The CDR3 nucleotides read TGTGCCAGCAGGGGTGGGGCGGGAGGTGGAACTAGCACAGATACGCAGTATTTT. Protein: CASRGGAGGGTSTDTQYF.

The rearrangement uses TRBV6-5 and TRBJ2-7, with a weak D call TRBD2 (6 bases). The V end was cut by 6 bases, the J end by 3 bases, with 15 bases between. Germline loops: CDR1 MNHEY, CDR2 SVGAGI. The CDR3 is 14 amino acids. The CDR3 nucleotides are TGTGCCAGCAGCAGGGCCGGGAGTGGCTACGAGCAGTACTTC. This gives the protein CASSRAGSGYEQYF.

This chain links TRBV27 with TRBJ2-3; D uncertain. CDR3 length equals 13 residues. Trimming cost V 3 bases and J 0 bases, with 4 bases left between them. Germline CDR1 and CDR2: MNHEY and SMNVEV (reference sequence). This CDR3 reads CASSLVSTDTQYF. The CDR3 DNA follows: TGTGCCAGCAGTTTGGTTAGCACAGATACGCAGTATTTT.

The chain links TRBV19 to TRBJ2-1; TRBD2 matches 7 bases. Germline V gene sequence: CDR1 LNHDA, CDR2 SQIVND (reference sequence). The CDR3 covers 15 residues. The ends lost 2 bases at V and 0 bases at J; junction bases unmatched: 1. The CDR3 coding sequence is TGTGCCAGTAGTATATCGGGAGGCTCCTACAATGAGCAGTTCTTC. Its translation is CASSISGGSYNEQFF.

This clone has more than one count but fewer than ten. This rearrangement joins TRBV10-3 to TRBJ2-3; TRBD1 matches 8 bases. Germline V CDR1 and CDR2: ENHRY, SYGVKD. After removal of 11 bases from V and 6 bases from J, the junction contained 16 bases not matched to a gene. The CDR3 runs 15 residues. CDR3 residues: CAATSSQGAGDTQYF. CDR3 bases: TGTGCCGCCACTTCTTCCCAGGGGGCCGGGGATACGCAGTATTTT.

The rearrangement uses TRBV19 and TRBJ2-2; TRBD2 agrees at 13 bases. Germline lookup yields CDR1 LNHDA and CDR2 SQIVND (reference sequence). V was clipped by 11 bases and J by 4 bases; unmatched bases: 4. The CDR3 spans 14 residues. For the CDR3, the DNA is TGTGCCTCGACTAGCGGGAGGTTCACCGGGGAGCTGTTTTTT. It is translated as CASTSGRFTGELFF.

This chain uses TRBV19 with TRBJ1-5; no reliable D call. Trimming took 2 bases from V and 5 from J, leaving 10 bases between them. Germline-derived CDR1 and CDR2 are LNHDA and SQIVND (reference sequence). The CDR3 contains 14 residues. This CDR3 reads CASSIRDTYQPQHF. The CDR3 DNA reads as TGTGCCAGTAGTATAAGGGATACTTATCAGCCCCAGCATTTT.

The J gene is TRBJ1-2, the V gene TRBV9, with 9 positions matching TRBD1. CDR1 SGDLS and CDR2 YYNGEE come from the germline V gene. V lost 0 bases, J lost 7 bases, and 4 bases stayed unmatched. The CDR3 consists of 14 residues. The CDR3 reads CASSVATGGVGYTF. In DNA form, the CDR3 reads TGTGCCAGCAGCGTAGCAACAGGGGGCGTTGGCTACACCTTC.

The chain employs TRBV27 and TRBJ2-5; TRBD1 matches 8 bases. Germline lookup yields CDR1 MNHEY and CDR2 SMNVEV (reference sequence). V was pared by 8 bases and J by 7 bases, with 12 bases of the junction left unmatched. This CDR3 spans 14 amino acids. The CDR3 protein is CASASQGAMGTQYF. The CDR3 coding sequence is TGTGCCAGCGCTTCGCAGGGGGCGATGGGGACCCAGTACTTC.

This clone was counted a few times. The chain has TRBV19 and TRBJ1-5; 9 nucleotides line up with TRBD1. In germline, CDR1 is LNHDA, CDR2 SQIVND (reference sequence). The CDR3 consists of 16 residues. V gave up 11 bases and J gave up 1 base; unmatched junction bases: 12. This CDR3 reads CASGVFGTGSNQPQHF. Here the CDR3 DNA reads TGTGCCTCTGGAGTCTTCGGGACAGGGAGCAATCAGCCCCAGCATTTT. Full variable domain (missing parts from reference TRBV19 and TRBJ1-5): DGGITQSPKYLFRKEGQNVTLSCEQNLNHDAMYWYRQDPGQGLRLIYYSQIVNDFQKGDIAEGYSVSREKKESFPLTVTSAQKNPTAFYLCASGVFGTGSNQPQHFGDGTRLSIL.

The chain carries TRBV2 and TRBJ2-2; D is perhaps TRBD1 (6 bases). Trimming removed 6 bases from V and 2 bases from J, with 10 bases in between. The CDR3 spans 14 residues. The germline V gene has CDR1 SNHLY and CDR2 FYNNEI. The CDR3 DNA reads TGTGCCAGCAGCTACAGGGATAACACCGGGGAGCTGTTTTTT. As protein: CASSYRDNTGELFF.

The genes are TRBV28 and TRBJ2-7; D is possibly TRBD2 (6 bases). V lost 5 bases to trimming and J lost 5 bases, with 13 bases between them. This CDR3 has 13 amino acids. Germline V lookup: CDR1 MDHEN, CDR2 SYDVKM. DNA of the CDR3: TGTGCCAGCAGTCCCGGAGGGTTCCACGAGCAGTACTTC. It yields the protein CASSPGGFHEQYF.

This clone was counted many times. The V call is TRBV7-2, the J call TRBJ2-7, with D possibly matching TRBD2 (5 bases). V lost 4 bases to trimming and J lost 3 bases, with 13 bases between them. The CDR3 totals 14 residues. From germline, CDR1 is SGHTA and CDR2 FQGNSA. The CDR3 here is CASSYSGMGYEQYF. CDR3 bases: TGTGCCAGCAGCTACTCCGGGATGGGCTACGAGCAGTACTTC.

V and J are TRBV27 and TRBJ1-5; no clear D gene. The CDR3 extends over 14 amino acids. Germline CDR1 and CDR2: MNHEY and SMNVEV (reference sequence). Trimming took 5 bases from V and 2 from J, leaving 10 bases between them. CDR3 amino acids: CASSRQQGNQPQHF. The CDR3 DNA reads TGTGCCAGCAGTCGCCAGCAGGGCAATCAGCCCCAGCATTTT.

This chain joins TRBV15 and TRBJ2-7; D is undetermined. The V gene lost 2 bases and the J gene lost 3 bases, with 11 bases spanning the gap. The CDR3 contains 14 residues. The V gene's germline CDR1 is LNHNV and CDR2 YYDKDF (reference sequence). The CDR3 here is CATSRPPWDYEQYF. The CDR3 bases are TGTGCCACCAGCAGACCCCCGTGGGACTACGAGCAGTACTTC.

V gene TRBV6-5 combines with J gene TRBJ2-2; D remains ambiguous. CDR1 is MNHEY, CDR2 SVGAGI, per germline. V gave up 0 bases and J gave up 6 bases, with 11 bases separating them. The CDR3 runs 15 residues. Written as DNA, the CDR3 is TGTGCCAGCAGTTACTCGATGTCTATCCCCGGGGAGCTGTTTTTT. Its protein product is CASSYSMSIPGELFF.

About this clone: Distinct nucleotide sequences in the sample also encode this CDR3. This sequence joins TRBV4-3 and TRBJ1-2, with 9 bases aligning to TRBD1. This CDR3 has 13 amino acids. Germline loops: CDR1 LGHNA, CDR2 YSLEER. Losses at the gene ends were 4 bases for V and 4 bases for J; bases not matched to a gene: 1. The CDR3 DNA reads as TGCGCCAGCAGCCCGGGACAGGGCTATGGCTACACCTTC. Its translation: CASSPGQGYGYTF.

V usage is TRBV4-1 and J usage is TRBJ2-5, with 9 positions matching TRBD1. Trimming took 3 bases from V and 4 from J; bases not matched to a gene: 15. CDR1 MGHRA and CDR2 YSYEKL come from the germline V gene. The CDR3 sequence is 18 residues long. The CDR3 region is CASSHPTPGQGFRETQYF. The CDR3 DNA follows: TGCGCCAGCAGCCATCCTACCCCGGGACAGGGATTTAGAGAGACCCAGTACTTC.

The V and J genes are TRBV7-3 and TRBJ1-1; 8 positions agree with TRBD1. The CDR3 consists of 14 residues. V was pared by 5 bases and J by 4 bases, with 6 bases of the junction left unmatched. The germline gives CDR1 SGHTA, CDR2 FQGTGA. This chain's CDR3 is CASSPTGGVTEAFF. The CDR3 region has the DNA TGTGCCAGCAGCCCCACAGGGGGTGTCACTGAAGCTTTCTTT.

J is TRBJ2-3 and V is TRBV2; tentative D call: TRBD1 (6 bases). This CDR3 is built from 16 residues. Trimming cost V 7 bases and J 2 bases, with 19 bases left between them. CDR1 is SNHLY, CDR2 FYNNEI, per germline. The chain's CDR3 is CASILDSLHNTDTQYF. The CDR3 DNA sequence: TGTGCCAGCATCCTGGACAGCCTCCATAACACAGATACGCAGTATTTT.

This clone was picked up one time. CDR3 sequence reads: CAISGAGLGTSTDTQYF. CDR3 DNA: TGTGCCATCAGTGGAGCTGGACTAGGGACAAGCACAGATACGCAGTATTTT. The chain is built from TRBV10-3 and TRBJ2-3, with TRBD2 as a possible D gene (7 bases). The germline V gene encodes CDR1 ENHRY and CDR2 SYGVKD. CDR3 length equals 17 residues. Trimming stripped 4 bases from V and 0 bases from J, with 17 bases between.

This chain joins TRBV2 and TRBJ2-1; 9 bases are shared with TRBD1. Germline V CDR1 and CDR2: SNHLY, FYNNEI. V was clipped by 4 bases and J by 9 bases; unmatched bases: 4. CDR3 length: 13 residues. CDR3 sequence: CASSVQGAGEQFF. For the CDR3, the DNA is TGTGCCAGCAGTGTACAGGGGGCCGGTGAGCAGTTCTTC.